These 31 T cell receptor beta chains came from one sample sequenced in a study of identifying expanded T cells in peripheral blood. Method: immunoSEQ multiplex PCR; TCRdb's copy keeps in-frame clones and lacks some. The top ten clones hold under 4.5% of a sample with 85,000 to 100,000 clones, approximately 88% of them seen once. The sample comprised blood. The source is a person aged 18 to 75 in good health.

J is TRBJ1-2 and V is TRBV5-4; TRBD1 agrees at 9 bases. The CDR3 has 14 amino acids. Unmatched junction bases numbered 4, after V lost 0 bases and J lost 7 bases. CDR1 SGHNT and CDR2 YYREEE come from the germline V gene (reference sequence). The CDR3: CASSLEQGARGYTF. CDR3 bases: TGTGCCAGCAGCTTGGAACAGGGGGCGCGTGGCTACACCTTC.

This chain links TRBV7-6 with TRBJ1-3, with unresolved D. Trimming shortened V by 0 bases and J by 0 bases, and 9 bases separated the two germline ends. From germline, CDR1 is SGHVS and CDR2 FNYEAQ. The CDR3 sequence is 16 residues long. CDR3 protein: CASSLASGDSGNTIYF. The CDR3 bases are TGTGCCAGCAGCTTAGCGTCGGGCGACTCTGGAAACACCATATATTTT.

The chain employs TRBV5-4 and TRBJ1-2; D is unclear. Trimming pared 0 bases from V and 6 bases from J, leaving 15 bases between. The CDR3 has 15 residues. The germline CDR1 and CDR2 sequences are SGHNT and YYREEE (reference sequence). The CDR3 nucleotides read TGTGCCAGCAGCTTGGAAGGGCCACGAGAAGATGGCTACACCTTC. It yields the protein CASSLEGPREDGYTF.

This sequence joins TRBV2 and TRBJ2-7, with 13 positions matching TRBD2. CDR3 length: 15 residues. V lost 6 bases to trimming and J lost 1 base; unmatched junction nucleotides: 3. Germline V lookup: CDR1 SNHLY, CDR2 FYNNEI. The CDR3 bases are TGTGCCAGCAGAGAGGGACTAGCGGGGTCCTACGAGCAGTACTTC. Protein: CASREGLAGSYEQYF.

The rearrangement links TRBV29-1 to TRBJ1-3; D unresolved. CDR3 length: 14 amino acids. Trimming left V 5 bases short and J 4 bases short, with 15 bases between. From germline, CDR1 is SQVTM and CDR2 ANQGSEA. The CDR3 protein is CSVFGSTRGNTIYF. The CDR3 region has the DNA TGCAGCGTTTTCGGCAGCACGCGAGGAAACACCATATATTTT.

The chain joins TRBV28 to TRBJ1-4; D gene uncertain. V was shortened by 6 bases and J by 4 bases, with 3 bases between the two germline ends. The CDR3 runs to 11 residues. The germline V gene has CDR1 MDHEN and CDR2 SYDVKM. CDR3 protein: CASRFNEKLFF. The CDR3 DNA follows: TGTGCCAGCAGATTTAATGAAAAACTGTTTTTT.

The rearrangement joins TRBV6-5 to TRBJ1-5, with 10 nucleotides matching TRBD1. This CDR3 has 15 residues. Germline CDR1 and CDR2: MNHEY and SVGAGI. V shed 5 bases and J 6 bases; nucleotides not matched to a gene: 7. CDR3 DNA: TGTGCCAGCAGTCCCGGGACAGGGGAAGCTCAGCCCCAGCATTTT. As protein: CASSPGTGEAQPQHF.

This sequence joins TRBV6-6 and TRBJ2-1, with TRBD2 matching over 15 bases. J lost 7 bases, V lost 0 bases, and 1 base had no gene match. The CDR3 consists of 16 residues. The germline V gene encodes CDR1 MNHNY and CDR2 SVGAGI (reference sequence). The CDR3 region has the DNA TGTGCCAGCAGTTACTCCGGGACTAGCGGGGGGAATGAGCAGTTCTTC. It codes for CASSYSGTSGGNEQFF.

The chain recombines TRBV5-1 with TRBJ1-1, with a tentative D call TRBD1 (5 bases). The CDR3 sequence is 16 residues long. V dropped 4 bases and J dropped 0 bases, with 16 bases sitting between them. Germline CDR1 and CDR2: SGHRS and YFSETQ. This chain's CDR3 is CASSKSPGTLNTEAFF. CDR3 DNA sequence: TGCGCCAGCAGCAAATCCCCCGGGACGCTGAACACTGAAGCTTTCTTT.

The chain recombines TRBV11-2 with TRBJ1-5, with a weak D call TRBD1 (6 bases). The ends were cut back, 0 bases at V and 2 bases at J, with 23 bases in the middle. The germline V gene encodes CDR1 SGHAT and CDR2 FQNNGV. The CDR3 length is 20 residues. CDR3 loop: CASSLDFRGTGTYRNQPQHF. CDR3 DNA: TGTGCCAGCAGCTTAGATTTCAGGGGAACAGGTACATATCGCAATCAGCCCCAGCATTTT.

Only one count was recorded for this clone. The genes are TRBV7-2 and TRBJ2-5; the match to TRBD2 covers 11 bases. The V segment lost 0 bases and the J segment 2 bases; nucleotides outside the gene matches: 2. Germline V lookup: CDR1 SGHTA, CDR2 FQGNSA. The CDR3 length is 16 residues. The CDR3 reads CASSLAGLADQETQYF. The CDR3 nucleotides read TGTGCCAGCAGCTTAGCGGGACTAGCGGATCAAGAGACCCAGTACTTC.

The V call is TRBV7-9, the J call TRBJ2-7; a weak D match, TRBD1 (5 bases). The CDR3 extends over 13 amino acids. The V gene's germline CDR1 is SEHNR and CDR2 FQNEAQ (reference sequence). Trimming left V 3 bases short and J 3 bases short, with 9 bases between. For the CDR3, the DNA is TGTGCCAGCAGCTTTCGGCAGGGCTACGAGCAGTACTTC. This encodes CASSFRQGYEQYF.

The DNA of the CDR3 is TGTGCCAGCAGTGAAACCGGGACTAGCGGCTACGAGCAGTACTTC. It encodes CASSETGTSGYEQYF. This rearrangement joins TRBV6-4 to TRBJ2-7; 11 positions agree with TRBD2. The V gene's germline CDR1 is MRHNA and CDR2 SNTAGT. V was clipped by 3 bases and J by 3 bases; unmatched bases: 4. This CDR3 is 15 amino acids long.

This chain joins TRBV28 and TRBJ2-1; a weak D match, TRBD2 (5 bases). This CDR3 contains 15 residues. Trimming took 2 bases from V and 4 from J, leaving 12 bases between them. Germline V gives CDR1 MDHEN, CDR2 SYDVKM. The CDR3 DNA follows: TGTGCCAGCAGTTTACCGAGGGCCGGTTACAATGAGCAGTTCTTC. Its translation: CASSLPRAGYNEQFF. The variable domain in full, completed from reference TRBV28 and TRBJ2-1, reads DVKVTQSSRYLVKRTGEKVFLECVQDMDHENMFWYRQDPGLGLRLIYFSYDVKMKEKGDIPEGYSVSREKKERFSLILESASTNQTSMYLCASSLPRAGYNEQFFGPGTRLTVL.

The rearrangement joins TRBV7-3 to TRBJ2-7; possibly TRBD2 for D (6 bases). From germline, CDR1 is SGHTA and CDR2 FQGTGA. This CDR3 is built from 14 residues. The V end lost 6 bases, the J end lost 3 bases, and 15 bases lay between the germline ends. The DNA of the CDR3 is TGTGCCAGCAGTCGCGGGACCTTATACTACGAGCAGTACTTC. It codes for CASSRGTLYYEQYF.

The V call is TRBV5-4, the J call TRBJ1-2; D gene unclear. Germline CDR1 SGHNT, CDR2 YYREEE (reference sequence). CDR3 size: 14 residues. V lost 0 bases and J lost 3, with 9 bases in between. This CDR3 reads CASSLGAVDYGYTF. In DNA, the CDR3 is TGTGCCAGCAGCTTGGGTGCGGTGGACTATGGCTACACCTTC.

The rearrangement uses TRBV2 and TRBJ2-7; D not resolved. The CDR3 contains 12 residues. V shed 8 bases and J shed 0 bases, with 8 bases lying between them. Germline V gives CDR1 SNHLY, CDR2 FYNNEI. Written as DNA, the CDR3 is TGTGCCAGCTCCACAGCCTCCTACGAGCAGTACTTC. Protein: CASSTASYEQYF. Full variable domain (outside the CDR3, taken from reference TRBV2 and TRBJ2-7): EPEVTQTPSHQVTQMGQEVILRCVPISNHLYFYWYRQILGQKVEFLVSFYNNEISEKSEIFDDQFSVERPDGSNFTLKIRSTKLEDSAMYFCASSTASYEQYFGPGTRLTVT.

The chain has TRBV9 and TRBJ2-5, with D maybe TRBD2 (6 bases). Deletions cut 0 bases from V and 2 bases from J, with 17 bases between. The CDR3 is 17 amino acids. The germline V gene encodes CDR1 SGDLS and CDR2 YYNGEE. The CDR3 loop reads CASSVVAGLNLQETQYF. CDR3 sequence (DNA): TGTGCCAGCAGCGTAGTTGCGGGGCTAAACCTTCAAGAGACCCAGTACTTC.

This chain links TRBV30 with TRBJ1-1, with 7 bases lining up with TRBD1. Germline trimming cut 3 bases from V and 4 bases from J; bases unmatched to any gene: 17. The CDR3 has 17 amino acids. Germline assignment: CDR1 GTSNPN and CDR2 SVGIG (reference sequence). CDR3 in DNA: TGTGCCTGGAGGTACATCGCCCGTGACAGGGTGGCCACTGAAGCTTTCTTT. Protein product: CAWRYIARDRVATEAFF.

V usage is TRBV21-1 and J usage is TRBJ2-5. TRBV21-1 is a known pseudogene. CDR3 length equals 19 residues. The CDR3: CASSKPSERIRAPSSTQYF. Written as DNA, the CDR3 is TGTGCCAGCAGCAAACCATCGGAGAGGATTAGGGCCCCCTCGTCGACCCAGTACTTC.

The CDR3 region is CSVPGPTGGYTF. CDR3 in DNA: TGCAGCGTCCCAGGACCTACTGGGGGCTACACCTTC. The chain combines TRBV29-1 with TRBJ1-2, with no clear D. Trimming left V 6 bases short and J 8 bases short, with 16 bases between. This CDR3 is 12 amino acids long. Germline loops: CDR1 SQVTM, CDR2 ANQGSEA.

The chain links TRBV10-1 to TRBJ2-2; D gene unclear. V was cut by 2 bases and J by 5 bases, with 6 bases left in between. Germline V gene lookup returns CDR1 WNHNN and CDR2 SYGVQD (reference sequence). This CDR3 contains 13 residues. CDR3 sequence reads: CASSELGTGELFF. In DNA, the CDR3 is TGCGCCAGCAGTGAGCTCGGGACCGGGGAGCTGTTTTTT.

The V gene is TRBV6-1, the J gene TRBJ1-1, with TRBD1 identical over 8 bases. J gave up 7 bases and V 1 base, and 11 bases lay outside the gene matches. CDR1 and CDR2 from the germline V gene are MNHNS and SASEGT. This CDR3 spans 16 amino acids. This CDR3 reads CASSEVGRGRGVEAFF. CDR3 bases: TGTGCCAGCAGTGAAGTGGGCAGGGGGCGAGGGGTTGAAGCTTTCTTT.

J is TRBJ1-4 and V is TRBV28, with D possibly being TRBD1 (5 bases). Germline V CDR1 and CDR2: MDHEN, SYDVKM. The CDR3 loop spans 13 amino acids. V dropped 8 bases and J dropped 3 bases, with 10 bases sitting between them. CDR3 sequence reads: CASGGSSNEKLFF. CDR3 nucleotide sequence: TGTGCCAGCGGGGGATCCTCTAATGAAAAACTGTTTTTT.

The chain employs TRBV6-1 and TRBJ2-7; D assignment may be TRBD1 or TRBD2 (5 bases each). CDR3 size: 15 residues. V lost 3 bases and J lost 0, with 12 bases in between. Germline V gene lookup returns CDR1 MNHNS and CDR2 SASEGT. CDR3 DNA sequence: TGTGCCAGCAGTGACCGGGCAGGGAGCTCCTACGAGCAGTACTTC. Residues: CASSDRAGSSYEQYF.

The chain combines TRBV4-3 with TRBJ2-6; no reliable D call. Germline V lookup: CDR1 LGHNA, CDR2 YSLEER. Trimming left V 1 base short and J 1 base short, with 8 bases between. The CDR3 has 16 residues. CDR3 nucleotides: TGCGCCAGCAGCCAAGGGGTGGGGTCTGGGGCCAACGTCCTGACTTTC. It codes for CASSQGVGSGANVLTF.

The V and J genes are TRBV2 and TRBJ2-5; 9 bases agree with TRBD2. V lost 0 bases, J lost 12 bases, and 5 bases stayed unmatched. Germline V gene sequence: CDR1 SNHLY, CDR2 FYNNEI. The CDR3 has 13 amino acids. CDR3 sequence (DNA): TGTGCCAGCAGTGAAGCGCCTAGCGGGGAAAAGTACTTC. Its translation: CASSEAPSGEKYF.

The CDR3 nucleotides read TGTGCCAGCAGCGTAGGCACTAGCGGTGGTTATGAGCAGTTCTTC. Protein product: CASSVGTSGGYEQFF. The gene calls are TRBV9 and TRBJ2-1, with 8 nucleotides matching TRBD2. The ends lost 0 bases at V and 8 bases at J; junction bases unmatched: 7. Germline V gives CDR1 SGDLS, CDR2 YYNGEE. CDR3 length: 15 residues. Supplemented by reference TRBV9 and TRBJ2-1, the full variable domain reads DSGVTQTPKHLITATGQRVTLRCSPRSGDLSVYWYQQSLDQGLQFLIQYYNGEERAKGNILERFSAQQFPDLHSELNLSSLELGDSALYFCASSVGTSGGYEQFFGPGTRLTVL.

The CDR3 region is CASSLRGFGSNQPQHF. In DNA, the CDR3 is TGTGCCAGCAGTTTACGGGGGTTCGGGAGCAATCAGCCCCAGCATTTT. The genes are TRBV28 and TRBJ1-5, with D perhaps matching TRBD1 (5 bases). The V gene lost 2 bases and the J gene lost 1 base, with 12 bases spanning the gap. Germline assignment: CDR1 MDHEN and CDR2 SYDVKM. This CDR3 has 16 amino acids.

V usage is TRBV6-1 and J usage is TRBJ1-2; a weak D match, TRBD1 (5 bases). The CDR3 has 13 residues. The V gene lost 5 bases and the J gene lost 2 bases, with 9 bases spanning the gap. Germline-derived CDR1 and CDR2 are MNHNS and SASEGT. CDR3 bases: TGTGCCAGCAGTCCAGGGTCCAACTATGGCTACACCTTC. Translating gives CASSPGSNYGYTF.

The chain links TRBV28 to TRBJ2-1; D is perhaps TRBD1 (6 bases). The CDR3 contains 15 residues. Germline-derived CDR1 and CDR2 are MDHEN and SYDVKM. V shed 2 bases and J shed 5 bases, with 13 bases lying between them. The CDR3 coding sequence is TGTGCCAGCAGTTTACTACTAGGGGGAAACAATGAGCAGTTCTTC. Translated, it gives CASSLLLGGNNEQFF.